These T cell receptor beta chains were read from a single sample in a study of blood T cell repertoires in COVID-19. Clones were read by immunoSEQ multiplex PCR, and TCRdb kept only the in-frame ones, dropping some. Here the sample spans roughly 200,000 clones, about 86% being singletons. Sample: peripheral blood. The receptors stem from a man aged 18 to 30 with active or convalescent COVID-19. CDR3s include the opening cysteine and the closing phenylalanine or tryptophan. Fields, in order: clone size, V gene, D gene, J gene, CDR3 DNA, CDR3 protein. D genes are given only for firm matches. Not every row has a clone size; where given, it reads once, few, many or a size class.

size: -
V: TRBV19
D: TRBD1
J: TRBJ1-1
DNA: TGTGCCAGTAGCAGGGGGGTTCGTACTGAAGCTTTCTTT
CDR3: CASSRGVRTEAFF

size: once
V: TRBV19
D: -
J: TRBJ1-1
DNA: TGTGCCAGTAGTCCCCCGGGAGCTGAAGCTTTCTTT
CDR3: CASSPPGAEAFF

size: -
V: TRBV2
D: -
J: TRBJ1-1
DNA: TGTGCCAGCAGTGAAGCCCCTGACAGTTACTTTGGTACTGAAGCTTTCTTT
CDR3: CASSEAPDSYFGTEAFF

size: -
V: TRBV2
D: TRBD1
J: TRBJ1-1
DNA: TGTGCCAGCTCGGGACAGAGAAACACTGAAGCTTTCTTT
CDR3: CASSGQRNTEAFF

size: -
V: TRBV5-1
D: TRBD1
J: TRBJ1-2
DNA: TGCGCCAGCAGCCGCTGGGACAGGCCCCCGGGCGGCTACACCTTC
CDR3: CASSRWDRPPGGYTF

size: -
V: TRBV5-8
D: -
J: TRBJ1-1
DNA: TGTGCCAGCAGCTTGAGGGGCATGAACACTGAAGCTTTCTTT
CDR3: CASSLRGMNTEAFF

size: few
V: TRBV11-2
D: -
J: TRBJ1-3
DNA: TGTGCCAGCAGCTTATTCGTCCCCTCTGGAAACACCATATATTTT
CDR3: CASSLFVPSGNTIYF

size: -
V: TRBV15
D: -
J: TRBJ1-1
DNA: TGTGCCACCAGCACCCGGGGTCGGGGCACTGAAGCTTTCTTT
CDR3: CATSTRGRGTEAFF

size: -
V: TRBV9
D: TRBD2
J: TRBJ2-7
DNA: TGTGCCAGCAGCGTAGGGGAGGGGAACTCCTACGAGCAGTACTTC
CDR3: CASSVGEGNSYEQYF

size: -
V: TRBV4-1
D: -
J: TRBJ2-3
DNA: TGCGCCAGCAGCCCCAATCAGAGCGGAGATACGCAGTATTTT
CDR3: CASSPNQSGDTQYF

size: -
V: TRBV3-1/TRBV3-2
D: TRBD2
J: TRBJ2-5
DNA: TGTGCCAGCAGCAGAGGACTAGCGGGAACAGAGACCCAGTACTTC
CDR3: CASSRGLAGTETQYF

size: -
V: TRBV5-1
D: TRBD1
J: TRBJ1-1
DNA: TGCGCCAGCAGCATGAGGGACAGCTCCCCGCTGAACACTGAAGCTTTCTTT
CDR3: CASSMRDSSPLNTEAFF

size: -
V: TRBV28
D: -
J: TRBJ2-1
DNA: TGTGCCAGCGGGGGGGCCAGTCTGACTCCCGGGGCGATTGAGCAGTTCTTC
CDR3: CASGGASLTPGAIEQFF